This TCR beta chain was obtained from a study of cytomegalovirus exposure and HLA in healthy donors. PCR involved 60 Vbeta and 13 Jbeta primers. TCRdb's copy holds only in-frame clones and misses some; the assay was immunoSEQ multiplex PCR. The table lists about 240,000 clones, approximately 82% of them singletons. Notes on the study in general: Sequencing artifact likely explains a cluster of highly shared sequence variants.

V was trimmed by 0 bases and J by 4 bases, leaving 10 bases between them. In germline, CDR1 is LNHDA, CDR2 SQIVND (reference sequence). This CDR3 region has 15 residues. Note on this clone: The antigen remains undetermined.

The TCR sequence derives from a woman aged 55-69 years in good health and CMV-seropositive. The sequencing sample was made of PBMCs. The V and J genes are TRBV19 and TRBJ1-5; D remains ambiguous. The CDR3: CASSIEVRGNQPQHF. The CDR3 nucleotides are TGTGCCAGTAGTATAGAGGTCCGGGGTAATCAGCCCCAGCATTTT.